The table lists the clone carrying this TCR beta chain with many counts. Its specificity is unknown. This sample was included in a study of identical twins. This CDR3 has 13 amino acids. With 3 bases removed from V and 1 base from J, the gap between germline ends came to 6 bases. Study-level points and caveats: Sequences that were beta out-of-frame showed weaker excess twin sharing.

TCRdb analysed the 5' RACE reads with MiXCR anew, one entry per CDR3 protein. The table lists hundreds of thousands of distinct CDR3 sequences, 20% to 25% of them singletons. This same sample was also part of a study on yellow fever vaccine responses in identical twins.

This chain joins TRBV12-3 or TRBV12-4 and TRBJ1-1, with D uncertain. Source material: CD4+ T cells sorted from blood. The source is a woman between 18 and 29 years old in good health. This CDR3 is CASSFERNTEAFF. DNA for the CDR3: TGTGCCAGCAGTTTTGAGAGGAACACTGAAGCTTTCTTT.